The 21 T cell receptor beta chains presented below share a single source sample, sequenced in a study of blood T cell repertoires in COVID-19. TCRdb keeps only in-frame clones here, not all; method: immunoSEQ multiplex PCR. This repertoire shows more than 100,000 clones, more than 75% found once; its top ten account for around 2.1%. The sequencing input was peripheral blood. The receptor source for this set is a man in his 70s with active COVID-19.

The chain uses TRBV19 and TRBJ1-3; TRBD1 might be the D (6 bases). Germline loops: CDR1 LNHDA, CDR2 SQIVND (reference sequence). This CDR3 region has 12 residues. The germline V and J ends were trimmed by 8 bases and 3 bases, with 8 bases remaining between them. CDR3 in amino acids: CASSQGGNTIYF. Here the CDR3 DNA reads TGTGCCAGTTCACAGGGTGGAAACACCATATATTTT.

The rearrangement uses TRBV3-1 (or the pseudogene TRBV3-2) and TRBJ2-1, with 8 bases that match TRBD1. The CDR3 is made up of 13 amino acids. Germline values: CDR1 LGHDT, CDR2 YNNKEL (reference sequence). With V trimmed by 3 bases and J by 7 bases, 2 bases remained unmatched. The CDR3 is CASSHRQGNEQFF. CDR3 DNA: TGTGCCAGCAGCCACCGACAGGGGAATGAGCAGTTCTTC.

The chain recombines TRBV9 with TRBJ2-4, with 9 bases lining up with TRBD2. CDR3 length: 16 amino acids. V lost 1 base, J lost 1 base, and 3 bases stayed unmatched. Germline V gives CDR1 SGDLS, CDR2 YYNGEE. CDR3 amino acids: CASSVSSGKAKNIQYF. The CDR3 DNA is TGTGCCAGCAGCGTATCTAGCGGGAAGGCCAAAAACATTCAGTACTTC.

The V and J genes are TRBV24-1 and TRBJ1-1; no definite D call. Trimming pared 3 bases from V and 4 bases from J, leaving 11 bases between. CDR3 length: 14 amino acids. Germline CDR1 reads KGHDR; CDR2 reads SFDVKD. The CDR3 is CATSDASGSTEAFF. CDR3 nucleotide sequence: TGTGCCACCAGTGATGCGTCCGGGAGCACTGAAGCTTTCTTT.

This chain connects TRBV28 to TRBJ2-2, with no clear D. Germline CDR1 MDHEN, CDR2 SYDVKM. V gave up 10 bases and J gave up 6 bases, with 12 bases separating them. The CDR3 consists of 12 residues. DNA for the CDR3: TGTGCCACCGTCGCTAACCCCGGGGAGCTGTTTTTT. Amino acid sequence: CATVANPGELFF.

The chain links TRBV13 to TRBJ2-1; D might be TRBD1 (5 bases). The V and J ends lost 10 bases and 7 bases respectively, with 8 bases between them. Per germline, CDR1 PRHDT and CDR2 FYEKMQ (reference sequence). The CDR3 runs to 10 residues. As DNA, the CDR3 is TGTGCCATAGGGGTTAATGAGCAGTTCTTC. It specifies CAIGVNEQFF. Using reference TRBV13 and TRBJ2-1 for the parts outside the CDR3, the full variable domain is AAGVIQSPRHLIKEKRETATLKCYPIPRHDTVYWYQQGPGQDPQFLISFYEKMQSDKGSIPDRFSAQQFSDYHSELNMSSLELGDSALYFCAIGVNEQFFGPGTRLTVL.

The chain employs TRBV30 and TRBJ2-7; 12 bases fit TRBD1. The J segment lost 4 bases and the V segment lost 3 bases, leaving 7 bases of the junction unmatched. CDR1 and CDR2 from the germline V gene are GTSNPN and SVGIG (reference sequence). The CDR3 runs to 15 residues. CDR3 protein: CAWRGTGGIRYEQYF. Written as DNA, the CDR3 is TGTGCCTGGAGGGGGACAGGGGGCATAAGGTACGAGCAGTACTTC.

The DNA for the CDR3 is TGTGCCAGCAGTGAAGCCCAACCCCGGACAGCAGAGACCCAGTACTTC. This encodes CASSEAQPRTAETQYF. The rearrangement joins TRBV25-1 to TRBJ2-5, with D perhaps matching TRBD1 (6 bases). CDR1 MGHDK and CDR2 SYGVNS come from the germline V gene. V was trimmed by 2 bases and J by 4 bases, leaving 17 bases between them. There are 16 residues in the CDR3.

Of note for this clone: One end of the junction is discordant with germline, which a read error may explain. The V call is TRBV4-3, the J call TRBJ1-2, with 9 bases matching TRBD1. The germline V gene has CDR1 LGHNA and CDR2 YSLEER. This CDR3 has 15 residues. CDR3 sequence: CANSPSRTGVYGYTF. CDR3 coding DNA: TGCGCCAACAGCCCCAGCCGGACAGGGGTCTATGGCTACACCTTC.

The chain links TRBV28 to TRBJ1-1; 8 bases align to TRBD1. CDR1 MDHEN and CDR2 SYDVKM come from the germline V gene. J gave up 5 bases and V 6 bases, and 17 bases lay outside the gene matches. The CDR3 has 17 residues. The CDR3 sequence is CASSIILSGGDGTEAFF. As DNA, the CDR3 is TGTGCCAGCAGCATTATCCTCTCAGGGGGCGATGGGACTGAAGCTTTCTTT.

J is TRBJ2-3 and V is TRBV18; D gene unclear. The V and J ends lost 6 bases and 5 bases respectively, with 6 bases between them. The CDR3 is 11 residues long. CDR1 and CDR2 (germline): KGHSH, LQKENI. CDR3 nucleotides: TGTGCCAGCTCCCCGTTAGATACGCAGTATTTT. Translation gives CASSPLDTQYF.

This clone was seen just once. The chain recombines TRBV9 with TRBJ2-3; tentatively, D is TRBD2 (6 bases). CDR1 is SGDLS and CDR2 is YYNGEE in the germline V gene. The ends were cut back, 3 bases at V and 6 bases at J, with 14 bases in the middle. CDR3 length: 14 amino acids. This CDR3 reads CASSGSGLGDTQYF. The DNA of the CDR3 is TGTGCCAGCAGCGGAAGCGGGCTGGGGGATACGCAGTATTTT.

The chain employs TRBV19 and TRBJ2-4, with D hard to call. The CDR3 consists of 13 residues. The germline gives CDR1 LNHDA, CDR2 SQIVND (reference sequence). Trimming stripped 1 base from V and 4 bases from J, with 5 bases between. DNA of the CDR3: TGTGCCAGTAGTATAGCCAGTAAAAACATTCAGTACTTC. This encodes CASSIASKNIQYF.

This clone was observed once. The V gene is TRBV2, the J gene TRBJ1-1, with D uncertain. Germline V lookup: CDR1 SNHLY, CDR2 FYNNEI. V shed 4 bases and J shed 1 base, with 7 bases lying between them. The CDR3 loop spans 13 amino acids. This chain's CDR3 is CASSVIQNTEAFF. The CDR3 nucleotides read TGTGCCAGCAGTGTCATCCAGAACACTGAAGCTTTCTTT.

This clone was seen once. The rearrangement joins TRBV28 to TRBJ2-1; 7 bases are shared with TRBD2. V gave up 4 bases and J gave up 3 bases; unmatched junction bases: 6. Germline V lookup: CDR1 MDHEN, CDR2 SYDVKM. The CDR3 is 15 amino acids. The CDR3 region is CASSSLAVGYNEQFF. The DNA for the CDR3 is TGTGCCAGCAGTTCTCTAGCGGTCGGCTACAATGAGCAGTTCTTC.

The CDR3 region is CAWLGTSGSAAYNEQFF. CDR3 sequence (DNA): TGTGCCTGGCTGGGGACTAGCGGGAGTGCGGCCTACAATGAGCAGTTCTTC. This chain connects TRBV30 to TRBJ2-1; TRBD2 aligns across 14 bases. Trimming took 5 bases from V and 2 from J; bases not matched to a gene: 8. The V gene's germline CDR1 is GTSNPN and CDR2 SVGIG (reference sequence). The CDR3 is 17 residues long.

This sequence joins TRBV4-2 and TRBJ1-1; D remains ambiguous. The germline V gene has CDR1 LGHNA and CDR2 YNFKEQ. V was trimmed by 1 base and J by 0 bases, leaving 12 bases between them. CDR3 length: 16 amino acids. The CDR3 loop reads CASSQVGQTMNTEAFF. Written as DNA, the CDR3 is TGTGCCAGCAGCCAAGTTGGGCAGACCATGAACACTGAAGCTTTCTTT.

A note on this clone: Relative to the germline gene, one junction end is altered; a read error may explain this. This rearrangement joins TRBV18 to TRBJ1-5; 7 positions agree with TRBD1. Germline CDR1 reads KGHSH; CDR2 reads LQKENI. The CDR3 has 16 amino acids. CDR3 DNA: TGTGCCAGCTCAGCACCACAGGGGTTGAGCAATCAGCCCCAGCATTTT. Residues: CASSAPQGLSNQPQHF.

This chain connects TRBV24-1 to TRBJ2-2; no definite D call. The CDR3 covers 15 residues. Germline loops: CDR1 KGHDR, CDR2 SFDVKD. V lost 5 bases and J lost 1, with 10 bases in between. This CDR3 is CATSGQAGNTGELFF. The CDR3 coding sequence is TGTGCCACCAGTGGCCAGGCAGGGAACACCGGGGAGCTGTTTTTT.

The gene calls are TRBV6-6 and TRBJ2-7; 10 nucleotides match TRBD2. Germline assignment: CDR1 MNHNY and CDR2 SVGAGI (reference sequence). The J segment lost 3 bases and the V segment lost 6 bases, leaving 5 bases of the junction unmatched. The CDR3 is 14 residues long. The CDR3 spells CASSLSSGSYEQYF. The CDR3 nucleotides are TGTGCCAGCAGCCTCTCTAGCGGGAGCTACGAGCAGTACTTC.

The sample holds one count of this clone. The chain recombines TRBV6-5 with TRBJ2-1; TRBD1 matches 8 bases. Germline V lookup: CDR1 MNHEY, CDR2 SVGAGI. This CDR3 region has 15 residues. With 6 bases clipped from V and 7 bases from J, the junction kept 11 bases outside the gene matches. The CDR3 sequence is CASSLAGGARNEQFF. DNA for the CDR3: TGTGCCAGCAGCCTGGCAGGGGGCGCGAGAAATGAGCAGTTCTTC.